Each of the 16 T cell receptor beta chains below was sequenced from the same sample in a study of cytomegalovirus exposure and HLA in healthy donors (dated by TCRdb to 2016 to 2017). Receptors were amplified or captured by the immunoSEQ multiplex PCR assay. A mixture of 60 forward primers for TCR Vbeta segments and 13 reverse primers for TCR Jbeta segments was used in the multiplex PCR. TCRdb obtained this table from immuneACCESS and retained in-frame rearrangements with V and J assigned. These tables miss some clones; where compared with another copy, unresolved V genes account for less than half of the shortfall, and the remainder is unexplained. A total of roughly 150,000 clones appear in this sample, 68% of them only once. Clones ranked in the top ten supply about 10% of the sample. Sequencing was carried out using PBMCs. The receptors stem from a man aged 25-45 years in good health and CMV-seropositive.

V and J are TRBV2 and TRBJ1-5, with TRBD1 as a possible D gene (5 bases). The length of the CDR3 is 13 residues. Trimming removed 4 bases from V and 5 bases from J, with 9 bases in between. Germline loops: CDR1 SNHLY, CDR2 FYNNEI. CDR3 in DNA: TGTGCCAGCAGTGTTTTAGGGGATCAGCCCCAGCATTTT. It is translated as CASSVLGDQPQHF. Supplemented by reference TRBV2 and TRBJ1-5, the full variable domain reads EPEVTQTPSHQVTQMGQEVILRCVPISNHLYFYWYRQILGQKVEFLVSFYNNEISEKSEIFDDQFSVERPDGSNFTLKIRSTKLEDSAMYFCASSVLGDQPQHFGDGTRLSIL.

This chain uses TRBV4-1 with TRBJ1-5; 7 nucleotides agree with TRBD1. J was trimmed by 1 base and V by 1 base; bases with no gene match: 7. The CDR3 is 17 residues long. The germline CDR1 and CDR2 sequences are MGHRA and YSYEKL. CDR3: CASSQVRGQRSNQPQHF. CDR3 nucleotides: TGCGCCAGCAGCCAAGTTAGGGGGCAGAGGAGCAATCAGCCCCAGCATTTT.

The chain has TRBV19 and TRBJ1-4, with TRBD1 as a possible D gene (5 bases). The CDR3 spans 13 residues. Per the germline V gene, CDR1 is LNHDA and CDR2 is SQIVND (reference sequence). V lost 0 bases and J 14 bases, leaving 13 bases between the germline ends. DNA for the CDR3: TGTGCCAGTAGTATAGATCGGGGGGAGATGCTGTTTTTT. Its translation: CASSIDRGEMLFF.

Only a few counts were recorded for this clone. V and J are TRBV6-1 and TRBJ2-1; no reliable D call. Germline V gene lookup returns CDR1 MNHNS and CDR2 SASEGT. V lost 3 bases and J lost 9, with 12 bases in between. This CDR3 has 13 residues. The DNA for the CDR3 is TGTGCCAGCAGTGAGCCACCAACTGGTGAGCAGTTCTTC. It codes for CASSEPPTGEQFF.

The chain is built from TRBV18 and TRBJ2-7; D possibly corresponds to TRBD1 (6 bases). Germline-derived CDR1 and CDR2 are KGHSH and LQKENI. The CDR3 covers 13 residues. Trimming took 3 bases from V and 5 from J, leaving 11 bases between them. The CDR3 spells CASSPSQGNEQYF. The DNA for the CDR3 is TGTGCCAGCTCACCGTCACAGGGAAACGAGCAGTACTTC. Drawing the rest from reference TRBV18 and TRBJ2-7, the complete variable domain is NAGVMQNPRHLVRRRGQEARLRCSPMKGHSHVYWYRQLPEEGLKFMVYLQKENIIDESGMPKERFSAEFPKEGPSILRIQQVVRGDSAAYFCASSPSQGNEQYFGPGTRLTVT.

The chain joins TRBV20-1 to TRBJ1-2; D may be TRBD1 (5 bases). This CDR3 has 11 residues. Trimming removed 6 bases from V and 5 bases from J, with 10 bases in between. Germline-derived CDR1 and CDR2 are DFQATT and SNEGSKA (reference sequence). The CDR3: CSASTDYGYTF. DNA of the CDR3: TGCAGTGCCTCGACAGATTATGGCTACACCTTC.

The rearrangement links TRBV19 to TRBJ2-7, with 7 positions matching TRBD2. V dropped 5 bases and J dropped 6; count of bases not matched to a gene: 7. The CDR3 is made up of 13 amino acids. Germline V gene data show CDR1 as LNHDA and CDR2 as SQIVND (reference sequence). The CDR3 nucleotides read TGTGCCAGTAGTCGGGAGGCCGGTCTCGAGCAGTACTTC. Translation gives CASSREAGLEQYF.

This rearrangement joins TRBV29-1 to TRBJ1-1, with TRBD1 identical over 7 bases. CDR1 is SQVTM and CDR2 is ANQGSEA in the germline V gene. J gave up 7 bases and V 4 bases, and 9 bases lay outside the gene matches. The CDR3 length is 13 residues. This chain's CDR3 is CSVGTQGVIEAFF. The CDR3 DNA reads TGCAGCGTTGGCACCCAGGGGGTAATTGAAGCTTTCTTT.

This rearrangement joins TRBV10-2 to TRBJ2-5, with 10 bases matching TRBD2. Trimming removed 9 bases from V and 5 bases from J; junction bases left unmatched: 6. There are 13 residues in the CDR3. CDR1 and CDR2 (germline): WSHSY, SAAADI. The CDR3 loop is CASLAGEWETQYF. Written as DNA, the CDR3 is TGCGCCAGTCTAGCGGGAGAATGGGAGACCCAGTACTTC.

The J gene is TRBJ2-1, the V gene TRBV13; TRBD2 aligns across 13 bases. The CDR3 is made up of 18 amino acids. The ends lost 5 bases at V and 7 bases at J; junction bases unmatched: 14. Germline CDR1 reads PRHDT; CDR2 reads FYEKMQ (reference sequence). CDR3 residues: CASSARTSGSLGLNEQFF. In DNA form, the CDR3 reads TGTGCCAGCAGCGCCCGGACTAGCGGGAGTTTGGGGTTGAATGAGCAGTTCTTC.

This chain links TRBV6-5 with TRBJ1-2; TRBD1 aligns across 9 bases. Unmatched junction bases numbered 11, after V lost 6 bases and J lost 6 bases. Germline CDR1 is MNHEY and CDR2 is SVGAGI. This CDR3 comprises 15 residues. The DNA of the CDR3 is TGTGCCAGCAGCTGGGGGCCGGGACAGGGCGATGGCTACACCTTC. As protein: CASSWGPGQGDGYTF.

This clone has more than one count but fewer than ten. V gene TRBV6-1 combines with J gene TRBJ1-5, with 7 bases matching TRBD1. CDR1 is MNHNS, CDR2 SASEGT, per germline. V was pared by 7 bases and J by 5 bases, with 2 bases of the junction left unmatched. The CDR3 is 12 residues long. The CDR3 protein is CASKTGYQPQHF. The CDR3 nucleotides read TGTGCCAGCAAGACAGGGTATCAGCCCCAGCATTTT.

The chain combines TRBV10-2 with TRBJ2-7; maybe TRBD1 (6 bases). The CDR3 has 13 amino acids. Germline CDR1 WSHSY, CDR2 SAAADI. V was shortened by 2 bases and J by 7 bases, with 12 bases between the two germline ends. CDR3 coding DNA: TGCGCCAGCAGTGAGACTACCGACAGGGAGCAGTACTTC. It translates to CASSETTDREQYF.

The V and J genes are TRBV4-1 and TRBJ2-7; 12 bases are shared with TRBD2. The germline V gene encodes CDR1 MGHRA and CDR2 YSYEKL. Unmatched junction bases numbered 1, after V lost 1 base and J lost 3 bases. The CDR3 covers 15 residues. CDR3 amino acids: CASSQGLAGVYEQYF. In DNA form, the CDR3 reads TGCGCCAGCAGCCAAGGACTAGCGGGAGTCTACGAGCAGTACTTC.

The V and J genes are TRBV5-6 and TRBJ2-7, with 8 bases lining up with TRBD2. This CDR3 is 15 amino acids long. J was trimmed by 4 bases and V by 2 bases; bases with no gene match: 8. Germline CDR1 is SGHDT and CDR2 is YYEEEE. The DNA for the CDR3 is TGTGCCAGCAGCTTAGGGCTAGCGGGCTTGTACGAGCAGTACTTC. As protein: CASSLGLAGLYEQYF.

The J gene is TRBJ2-2, the V gene TRBV10-3; TRBD1 might be the D (6 bases). Per germline, CDR1 ENHRY and CDR2 SYGVKD. V was cut by 9 bases and J by 3 bases, with 17 bases left in between. The CDR3 has 15 residues. This chain's CDR3 is CAIPQGILDTGELFF. CDR3 bases: TGTGCCATTCCCCAGGGGATATTGGACACCGGGGAGCTGTTTTTT.